This TCR beta chain was sequenced during a study of graft-versus-host responses after intestinal transplantation. Study outcomes and limitations: Present in recipient marrow, GvH clones included some that appeared first in ileum or blood.

With respect to this clone: Antigen specificity is unknown. The sample has other DNA sequences that encode this CDR3 too.

Clones were sequenced by immunoSEQ multiplex PCR, and TCRdb holds only the in-frame ones, with some missing. The data show 15,000 to 20,000 clones, 95% seen once. This CDR3 comprises 14 residues. Germline CDR1 reads MNHEY; CDR2 reads SMNVEV (reference sequence). V was clipped by 6 bases and J by 4 bases, with 16 bases between them. The chain joins TRBV27 to TRBJ2-7, with TRBD2 as a possible D gene (6 bases). The sample in question was PBMCs, obtained 23 days after intestinal transplant. This clonotype originated in a human patient who received an intestinal transplant, so some T cells may come from the graft donor. In DNA form, the CDR3 reads TGTGCCAGCAGCTTCGGGACGGCGGGGTACGAGCAGTACTTC. Translating it yields CASSFGTAGYEQYF.